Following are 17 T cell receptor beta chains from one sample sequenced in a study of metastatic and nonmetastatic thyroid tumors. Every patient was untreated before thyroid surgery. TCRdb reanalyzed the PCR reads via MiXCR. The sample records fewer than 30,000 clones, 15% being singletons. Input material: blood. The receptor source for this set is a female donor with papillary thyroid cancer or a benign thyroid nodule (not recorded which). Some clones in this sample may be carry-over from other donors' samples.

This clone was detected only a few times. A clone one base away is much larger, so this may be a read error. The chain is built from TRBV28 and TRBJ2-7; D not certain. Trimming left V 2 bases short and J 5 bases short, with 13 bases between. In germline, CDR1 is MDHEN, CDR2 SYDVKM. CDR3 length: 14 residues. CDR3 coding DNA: TGTGCCAGCAGTTTAATGGAGAAAACCCACGAGCAGTACTTC. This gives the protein CASSLMEKTHEQYF.

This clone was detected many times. The CDR3 sequence: CASIQGLNQPQHF. CDR3 bases: TGTGCCAGCATTCAAGGACTCAATCAGCCCCAGCATTTT. V and J are TRBV6-1 and TRBJ1-5; D ambiguous. Germline V lookup: CDR1 MNHNS, CDR2 SASEGT. Deletions cut 7 bases from V and 3 bases from J, with 10 bases between. CDR3 length: 13 residues.

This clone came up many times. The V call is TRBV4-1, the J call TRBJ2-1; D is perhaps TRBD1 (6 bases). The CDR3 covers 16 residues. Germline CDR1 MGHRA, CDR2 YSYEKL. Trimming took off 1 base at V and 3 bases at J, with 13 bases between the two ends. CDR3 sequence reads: CASSQGQVAVYNEQFF. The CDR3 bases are TGCGCCAGCAGCCAAGGACAGGTCGCTGTCTACAATGAGCAGTTCTTC.

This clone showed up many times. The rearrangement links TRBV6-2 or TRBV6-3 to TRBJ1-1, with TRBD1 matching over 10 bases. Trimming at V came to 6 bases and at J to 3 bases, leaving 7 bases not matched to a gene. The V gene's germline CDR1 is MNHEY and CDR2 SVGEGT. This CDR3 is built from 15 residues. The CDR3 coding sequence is TGTGCCAGCAGCAGACAGGGGGCCGGGTACACTGAAGCTTTCTTT. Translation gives CASSRQGAGYTEAFF.

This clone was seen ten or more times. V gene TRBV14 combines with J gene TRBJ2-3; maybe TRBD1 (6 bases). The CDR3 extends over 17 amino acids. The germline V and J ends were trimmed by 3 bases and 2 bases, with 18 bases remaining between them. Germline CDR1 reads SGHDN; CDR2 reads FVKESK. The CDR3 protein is CASSQAWATGHTDTQYF. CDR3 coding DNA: TGTGCCAGCAGCCAGGCTTGGGCGACAGGTCACACAGATACGCAGTATTTT.

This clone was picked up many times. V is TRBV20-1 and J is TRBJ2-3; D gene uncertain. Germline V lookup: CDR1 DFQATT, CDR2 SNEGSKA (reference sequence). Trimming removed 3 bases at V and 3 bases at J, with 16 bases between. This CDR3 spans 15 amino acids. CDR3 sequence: CSARLEGKGTDTQYF. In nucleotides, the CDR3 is TGCAGTGCTAGGTTAGAAGGGAAAGGAACAGATACGCAGTATTTT.

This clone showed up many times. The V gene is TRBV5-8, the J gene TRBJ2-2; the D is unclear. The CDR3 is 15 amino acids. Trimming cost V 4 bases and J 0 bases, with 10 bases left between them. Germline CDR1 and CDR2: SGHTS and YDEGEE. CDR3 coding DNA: TGTGCCAGCAGCCGGTGGGTAACGAACACCGGGGAGCTGTTTTTT. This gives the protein CASSRWVTNTGELFF.

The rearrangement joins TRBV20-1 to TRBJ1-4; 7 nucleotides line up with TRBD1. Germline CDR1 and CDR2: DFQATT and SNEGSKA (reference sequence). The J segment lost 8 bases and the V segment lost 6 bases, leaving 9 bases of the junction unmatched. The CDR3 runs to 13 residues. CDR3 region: CSAIQGSLEKLFF. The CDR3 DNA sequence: TGCAGTGCCATACAGGGGAGCTTGGAAAAACTGTTTTTT.

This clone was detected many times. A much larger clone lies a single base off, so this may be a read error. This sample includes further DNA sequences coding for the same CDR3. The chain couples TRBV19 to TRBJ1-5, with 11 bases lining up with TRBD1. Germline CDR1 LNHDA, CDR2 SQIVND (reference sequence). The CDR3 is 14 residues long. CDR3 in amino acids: CASSRTGGNQLQHF. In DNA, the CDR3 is TGTGCCAGTAGTAGGACAGGGGGCAATCAGCTCCAGCATTTT.

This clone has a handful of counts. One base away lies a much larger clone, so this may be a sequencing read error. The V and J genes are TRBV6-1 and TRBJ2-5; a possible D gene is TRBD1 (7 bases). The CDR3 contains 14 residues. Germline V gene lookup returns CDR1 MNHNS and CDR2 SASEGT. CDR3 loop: CASSRGTVKETQHF. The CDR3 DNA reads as TGTGCCAGCAGCCGCGGGACAGTGAAAGAGACCCAGCACTTC.

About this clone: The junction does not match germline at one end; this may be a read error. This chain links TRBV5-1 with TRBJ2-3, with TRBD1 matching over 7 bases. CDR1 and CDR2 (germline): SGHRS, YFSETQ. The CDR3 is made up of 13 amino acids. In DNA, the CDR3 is TGCGCCATCAGCTTTACAGGGGAGGATACGCAGTATTTT. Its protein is CAISFTGEDTQYF. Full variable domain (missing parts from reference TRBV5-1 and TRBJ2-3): KAGVTQTPRYLIKTRGQQVTLSCSPISGHRSVSWYQQTPGQGLQFLFEYFSETQRNKGNFPGRFSGRQFSNSRSEMNVSTLELGDSALYLCAISFTGEDTQYFGPGTRLTVL.

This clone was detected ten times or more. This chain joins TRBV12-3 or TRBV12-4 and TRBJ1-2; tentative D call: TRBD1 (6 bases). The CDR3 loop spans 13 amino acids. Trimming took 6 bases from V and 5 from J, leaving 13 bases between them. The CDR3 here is CASRPQGWYGYTF. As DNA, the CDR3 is TGTGCCAGCAGACCCCAGGGGTGGTATGGCTACACCTTC.

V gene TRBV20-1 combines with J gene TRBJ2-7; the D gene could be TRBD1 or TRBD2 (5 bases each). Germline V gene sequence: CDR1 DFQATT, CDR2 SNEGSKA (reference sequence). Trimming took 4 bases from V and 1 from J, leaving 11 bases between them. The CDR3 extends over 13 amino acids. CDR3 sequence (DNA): TGCAGTGCTACACGGGACGCATCCTACGAGCAGTACTTC. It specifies CSATRDASYEQYF.

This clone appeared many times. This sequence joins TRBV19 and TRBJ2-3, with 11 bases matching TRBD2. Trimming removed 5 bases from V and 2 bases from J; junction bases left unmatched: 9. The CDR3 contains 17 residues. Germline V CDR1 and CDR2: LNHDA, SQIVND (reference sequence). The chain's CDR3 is CASSPILAGDDTDTQYF. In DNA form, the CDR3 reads TGTGCCAGTAGTCCAATACTAGCGGGAGACGACACAGATACGCAGTATTTT.

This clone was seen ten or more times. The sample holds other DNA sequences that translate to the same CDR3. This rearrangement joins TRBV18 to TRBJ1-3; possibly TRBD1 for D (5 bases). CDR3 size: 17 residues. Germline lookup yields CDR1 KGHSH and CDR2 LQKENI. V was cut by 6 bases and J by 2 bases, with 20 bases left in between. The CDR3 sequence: CASSSLGQLGPGNTIYF. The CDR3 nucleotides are TGTGCCAGCTCTTCGCTCGGACAATTAGGACCTGGAAACACCATATATTTT. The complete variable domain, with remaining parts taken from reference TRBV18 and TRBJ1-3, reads NAGVMQNPRHLVRRRGQEARLRCSPMKGHSHVYWYRQLPEEGLKFMVYLQKENIIDESGMPKERFSAEFPKEGPSILRIQQVVRGDSAAYFCASSSLGQLGPGNTIYFGEGSWLTVV.

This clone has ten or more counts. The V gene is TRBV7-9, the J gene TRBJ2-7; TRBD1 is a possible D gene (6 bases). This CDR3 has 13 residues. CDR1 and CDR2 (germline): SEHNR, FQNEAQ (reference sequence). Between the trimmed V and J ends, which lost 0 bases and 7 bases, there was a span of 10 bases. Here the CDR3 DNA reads TGTGCCAGCAGCTTAGCTTTGACAGGAGAGCAGTACTTC. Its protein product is CASSLALTGEQYF.

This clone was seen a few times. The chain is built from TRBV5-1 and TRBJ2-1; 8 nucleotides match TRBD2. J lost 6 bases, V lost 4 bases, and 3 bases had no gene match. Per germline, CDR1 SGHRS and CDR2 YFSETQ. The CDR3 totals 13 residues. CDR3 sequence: CASSLGTSNEQFF. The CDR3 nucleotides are TGCGCCAGCAGCCTCGGGACTAGCAATGAGCAGTTCTTC.